Sequencing of this T cell receptor (beta chain) was carried out in a study of OX40 agonist ivuxolimab in advanced cancers. V was clipped by 1 base and J by 5 bases, with 12 bases between them. Germline V CDR1 and CDR2: SGHTA, FQGTGA. CDR3 length: 14 residues. TCRdb keeps only in-frame clones here, not all; method: immunoSEQ multiplex PCR. The profile shows 83,000 or so clones, roughly 83% of them singletons. Of note for this clone: As the CDR3 is not closed by the conserved phenylalanine or tryptophan, this likely results from a read error.

V usage is TRBV7-3 and J usage is TRBJ2-7; the D call may be TRBD1 or TRBD2 (5 bases each). Sequenced material: CD4+ or CD8+ T cells sorted from blood, taken in a trial of the OX40 agonist ivuxolimab. This TCR was sampled from an adult with an advanced solid tumor such as melanoma, head and neck, liver or kidney cancer. The CDR3 is CASSLMGLGDEQYL. In DNA form, the CDR3 reads TGTGCCAGCAGCTTAATGGGTCTGGGGGACGAGCAGTACCTC.